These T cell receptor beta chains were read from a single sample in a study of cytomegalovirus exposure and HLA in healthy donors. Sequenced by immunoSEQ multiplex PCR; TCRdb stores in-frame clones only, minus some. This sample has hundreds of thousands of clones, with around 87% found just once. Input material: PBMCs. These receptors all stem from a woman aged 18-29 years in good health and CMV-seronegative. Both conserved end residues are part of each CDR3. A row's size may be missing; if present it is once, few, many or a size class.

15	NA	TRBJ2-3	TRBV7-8	CASSLVLSSTDTQYF
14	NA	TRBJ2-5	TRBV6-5	CASSYSMEAETQYF
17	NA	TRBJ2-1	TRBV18	CASSPPNARATLNEQFF
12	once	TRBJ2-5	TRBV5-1	CASSSSGETQYF
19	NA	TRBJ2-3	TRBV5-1	CASSGGLAGGGVSTDTQYF
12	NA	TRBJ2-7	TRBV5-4	CASSFWGREQYF
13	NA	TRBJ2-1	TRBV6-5	CAGRGDSYNEQFF
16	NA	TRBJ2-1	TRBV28	CASTHNPTGRVDEQFF
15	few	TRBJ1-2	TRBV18	CASSPRFGQDYGYTF
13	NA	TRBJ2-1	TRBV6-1	CASRATGGNEQFF
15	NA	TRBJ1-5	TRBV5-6	CASSVTSGGNQPQHF
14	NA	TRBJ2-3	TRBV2	CASWEGDLTDTQYF
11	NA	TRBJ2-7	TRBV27	CASSFRYEQYF
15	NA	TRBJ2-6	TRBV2	CASSEQGSGANVLTF
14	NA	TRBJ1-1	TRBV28	CASTLGGAYTEAFF